A single TCR beta chain is shown here with its context. The table came from immunoSEQ multiplex PCR; TCRdb's copy has only in-frame clones and leaves some out. The table lists some 65,000 clones, 75% to 90% of them singletons. This sample was taken from a study of blood T cell repertoires in COVID-19. Germline assignment: CDR1 SGHVS and CDR2 FQNEAQ. The CDR3 consists of 14 residues. V shed 3 bases, J shed 7 bases, and the junction held 4 bases outside the gene matches. Sequenced: peripheral blood. The J gene is TRBJ1-4, the V gene TRBV7-8, with TRBD1 identical over 8 bases. This sequence originates from a man in his forties or fifties with COVID-19, enrolled during active disease. CDR3 loop: CASSFRGPGEKLFF. The CDR3 DNA reads TGTGCCAGCAGCTTCAGGGGGCCAGGTGAAAAACTGTTTTTT.